The text below deals with one T cell receptor beta chain. The record originates from a study of T cell changes during pregnancy in multiple sclerosis. The junction had 14 bases not matched to a gene; V was cut back by 5 bases and J by 3 bases. This CDR3 has 17 amino acids. Germline V gives CDR1 SEHNR, CDR2 FQNEAQ (reference sequence). Clones were sequenced by immunoSEQ multiplex PCR, and TCRdb holds only the in-frame ones, with some missing. The sample includes over 20,000 clones, 80% to 90% of them seen just once. The clonotype was recovered from a female donor in good health, enrolled as a control in a pregnancy study. Sample: CD8+ T cells from peripheral blood mononuclear cells, taken in the second trimester of pregnancy. This sequence joins TRBV7-9 and TRBJ1-1; 8 nucleotides agree with TRBD1. CDR3 in DNA: TGTGCCAGCAGCAGGACAGGGTCGACGCTATGGGACACTGAAGCTTTCTTT. It yields the protein CASSRTGSTLWDTEAFF.